This T cell receptor beta chain emerged from a study of OX40 agonist ivuxolimab in advanced cancers. This clone has more than one count but fewer than ten. Clones were sequenced by immunoSEQ multiplex PCR, and TCRdb holds only the in-frame ones, with some missing. The repertoire holds 52,000 or so clones, with approximately 84% as singletons. Sequenced material: CD4+ or CD8+ T cells sorted from blood, taken in a trial of the OX40 agonist ivuxolimab. This clonotype originated in an adult with an advanced solid tumor such as melanoma, head and neck, liver or kidney cancer.

CDR3 nucleotides: TGTGCCAGCAGCGTAGTACCAGAGCAAGAGACCCAGTACTTC. The encoded protein is CASSVVPEQETQYF. The rearrangement links TRBV9 to TRBJ2-5; the D is unclear. Germline CDR1 is SGDLS and CDR2 is YYNGEE. V was cut by 0 bases and J by 2 bases, with 8 bases left in between. The CDR3 runs 14 residues.